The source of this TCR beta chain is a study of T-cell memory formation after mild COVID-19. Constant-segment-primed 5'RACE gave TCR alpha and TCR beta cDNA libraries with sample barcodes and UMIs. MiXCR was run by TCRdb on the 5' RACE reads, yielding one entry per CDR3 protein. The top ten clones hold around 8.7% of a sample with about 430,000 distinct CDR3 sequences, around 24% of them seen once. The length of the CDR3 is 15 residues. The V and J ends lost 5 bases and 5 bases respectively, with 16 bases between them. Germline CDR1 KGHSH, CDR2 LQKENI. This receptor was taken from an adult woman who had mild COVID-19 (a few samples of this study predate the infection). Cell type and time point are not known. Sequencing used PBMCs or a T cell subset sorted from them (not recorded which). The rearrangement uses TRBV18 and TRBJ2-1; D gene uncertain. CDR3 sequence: CASSVTRSGNNEQFF. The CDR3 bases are TGTGCCAGCTCAGTCACGAGGTCCGGAAACAATGAGCAGTTCTTC.